This record concerns one TCR beta chain sequence. This record belongs to a study of blood T cell repertoires in COVID-19. Study details: Some COVID-19 samples were acute and others convalescent; all came from the United States, Italy and Spain.

Source study methods: Quantification of nucleated cells was approximated via reference gene primer amplification. TCRdb's copy holds only in-frame clones and misses some; the assay was immunoSEQ multiplex PCR. D and trimming were read from the DNA, whereas the V and J calls and clone size are those reported in that table. The sample gives about 430,000 clones, 70% to 90% of which show up once; approximately 1.3% is in the top ten. Participants classified as exposed had met a COVID-19 case within 2 weeks before study entry. Looked up from germline, CDR1 is LNHDA and CDR2 is SQIVND (reference sequence). Trimming at V came to 5 bases and at J to 7 bases, leaving 8 bases not matched to a gene. CDR3 size: 14 residues.

The chain recombines TRBV19 with TRBJ1-1; 9 nucleotides agree with TRBD1. Sequenced: PBMCs or T cells enriched from blood (not recorded which). The sequence was collected from a woman between 18 and 30 years old who had been exposed to COVID-19. The CDR3 loop is CASSFSTGGLEAFF. As DNA, the CDR3 is TGTGCCAGTAGTTTCTCAACAGGGGGCCTTGAAGCTTTCTTT.